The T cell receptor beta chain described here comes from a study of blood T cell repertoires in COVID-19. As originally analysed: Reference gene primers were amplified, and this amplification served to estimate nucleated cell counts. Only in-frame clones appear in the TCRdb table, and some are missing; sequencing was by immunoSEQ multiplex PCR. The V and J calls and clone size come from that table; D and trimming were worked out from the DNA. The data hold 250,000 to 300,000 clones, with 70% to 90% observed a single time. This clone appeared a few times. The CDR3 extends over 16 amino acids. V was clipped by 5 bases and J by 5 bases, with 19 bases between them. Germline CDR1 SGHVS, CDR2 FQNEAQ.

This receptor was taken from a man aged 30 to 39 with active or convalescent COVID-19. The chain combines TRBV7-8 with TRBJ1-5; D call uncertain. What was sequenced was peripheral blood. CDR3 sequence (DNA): TGTGCCAGCAGCCCCCGCCGGACGGGGAGCGATCAGCCCCAGCATTTT. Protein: CASSPRRTGSDQPQHF.